The next 28 T cell receptor beta chains were all read from a single sample in a study of blood T cell repertoires in COVID-19. Libraries were prepared by immunoSEQ multiplex PCR; TCRdb keeps only in-frame clonotypes and omits some of them. The table has around 310,000 clones, approximately 90% seen once. The sample was peripheral blood. The receptors here all came from a woman aged 60 to 75 with acute or convalescent COVID-19.

The gene calls are TRBV3-1 (or the pseudogene TRBV3-2) and TRBJ1-1; D is possibly TRBD1 (6 bases). Per germline, CDR1 LGHDT and CDR2 YNNKEL (reference sequence). V dropped 4 bases and J dropped 0 bases, with 12 bases sitting between them. CDR3 length: 15 amino acids. DNA for the CDR3: TGTGCCAGCAGCCTTCGTGGACAGATGAACACTGAAGCTTTCTTT. It is translated as CASSLRGQMNTEAFF.

The rearrangement joins TRBV12-5 to TRBJ1-2, with TRBD1 as a possible D gene (5 bases). CDR1 and CDR2 (germline): LGHNT, FRNRAP. With 0 bases removed from V and 0 bases from J, the gap between germline ends came to 14 bases. CDR3 length: 17 residues. The CDR3 nucleotides read TGTGCTAGTGGTTTGGTAAATAAACGGGGGGCTAACTATGGCTACACCTTC. Amino acids: CASGLVNKRGANYGYTF. Full variable domain (rest looked up from reference TRBV12-5 and TRBJ1-2): DARVTQTPRHKVTEMGQEVTMRCQPILGHNTVFWYRQTMMQGLELLAYFRNRAPLDDSGMPKDRFSAEMPDATLATLKIQPSEPRDSAVYFCASGLVNKRGANYGYTFGSGTRLTVV.

The genes are TRBV11-2 and TRBJ2-3; the match to TRBD2 covers 12 bases. The length of the CDR3 is 17 residues. Germline V gene lookup returns CDR1 SGHAT and CDR2 FQNNGV. Unmatched junction bases numbered 8, after V lost 1 base and J lost 6 bases. The CDR3 is CASSLGLAGAPVDTQYF. The CDR3 coding sequence is TGTGCCAGCAGCTTAGGACTAGCGGGGGCCCCCGTGGATACGCAGTATTTT.

This chain links TRBV5-1 with TRBJ1-2, with a possible D match to TRBD1 (6 bases). From germline, CDR1 is SGHRS and CDR2 YFSETQ. Trimming removed 0 bases from V and 8 bases from J, with 14 bases in between. The CDR3 sequence is 14 residues long. DNA for the CDR3: TGCGCCAGCAGCTTGGAAAGGGGGACCGCGGGCTACACCTTC. Its translation: CASSLERGTAGYTF.

CDR3: CASSFGGGTEAFF. The CDR3 DNA sequence: TGTGCCAGCAGTTTCGGGGGAGGCACTGAAGCTTTCTTT. This chain links TRBV6-5 with TRBJ1-1; possible D gene TRBD1, 5 bases. CDR1 is MNHEY, CDR2 SVGAGI, per germline. This CDR3 is built from 13 residues. V was trimmed by 4 bases and J by 4 bases, leaving 10 bases between them.

CDR3 in amino acids: CASSSPGTGWNGYTF. In DNA form, the CDR3 reads TGTGCCAGCAGTTCGCCCGGGACAGGGTGGAATGGCTACACCTTC. V usage is TRBV28 and J usage is TRBJ1-2, with 9 nucleotides matching TRBD1. Germline-derived CDR1 and CDR2 are MDHEN and SYDVKM. The CDR3 has 15 amino acids. Trimming cost V 4 bases and J 6 bases; bases outside gene matches: 9.

The chain couples TRBV27 to TRBJ1-6, with D perhaps TRBD1 (5 bases). Germline V gene data show CDR1 as MNHEY and CDR2 as SMNVEV (reference sequence). There are 15 residues in the CDR3. Trimming removed 6 bases from V and 9 bases from J, with 18 bases in between. The chain's CDR3 is CASRMDTGGGSPLHF. The CDR3 coding sequence is TGTGCCAGCAGGATGGACACGGGGGGAGGTTCACCCCTCCACTTT.

This clone has a handful of counts. The DNA for the CDR3 is TGTGCCAGCAGGCGGGACGGGGCCCTCGGGTCACCCCTCCACTTT. The encoded protein is CASRRDGALGSPLHF. The rearrangement links TRBV2 to TRBJ1-6; D possibly corresponds to TRBD1 (5 bases). The germline V and J ends were trimmed by 6 bases and 10 bases, with 19 bases remaining between them. The CDR3 spans 15 residues. Germline-derived CDR1 and CDR2 are SNHLY and FYNNEI.

The chain recombines TRBV7-6 with TRBJ2-7; no reliable D call. Germline CDR1 reads SGHVS; CDR2 reads FNYEAQ. Deletions cut 1 base from V and 3 bases from J, with 7 bases between. The CDR3 spans 13 residues. The CDR3: CASSLGSVYEQYF. CDR3 bases: TGTGCCAGCAGCTTAGGATCGGTCTACGAGCAGTACTTC.

This rearrangement joins TRBV19 to TRBJ1-4; 7 bases line up with TRBD1. Unmatched junction bases numbered 9, after V lost 3 bases and J lost 5 bases. Germline assignment: CDR1 LNHDA and CDR2 SQIVND (reference sequence). The CDR3 runs to 16 residues. Here the CDR3 reads CASSIGTAAPNEKLFF. The CDR3 nucleotides read TGTGCCAGTAGTATCGGGACAGCCGCCCCGAATGAAAAACTGTTTTTT.

This chain links TRBV28 with TRBJ2-3, with 10 nucleotides matching TRBD2. Losses at the gene ends were 9 bases for V and 3 bases for J; bases not matched to a gene: 12. The CDR3 runs 16 residues. From germline, CDR1 is MDHEN and CDR2 SYDVKM. The CDR3 DNA reads TGTGCCAGTTGGGCCACAGCGGGAGGGCCTACAGATACGCAGTATTTT. Encoded protein: CASWATAGGPTDTQYF.

The chain couples TRBV4-2 to TRBJ2-1; TRBD2 agrees at 8 bases. Germline CDR1 and CDR2: LGHNA and YNFKEQ. This CDR3 spans 15 amino acids. V shed 0 bases, J shed 2 bases, and the junction held 0 bases outside the gene matches. CDR3: CASSQEAGAYNEQFF. For the CDR3, the DNA is TGTGCCAGCAGCCAAGAAGCGGGGGCCTACAATGAGCAGTTCTTC.

This sequence joins TRBV6-6 and TRBJ2-1; tentatively, D is TRBD1 (7 bases). The germline CDR1 and CDR2 sequences are MNHNY and SVGAGI (reference sequence). This CDR3 spans 16 amino acids. V was cut by 6 bases and J by 5 bases, with 20 bases left in between. The CDR3 DNA reads TGTGCCAGCAGCACCGACAGGGTTGGGGGGCACAATGAGCAGTTCTTC. Protein: CASSTDRVGGHNEQFF.

Of note for this clone: The identical CDR3 is also encoded by other nucleotide sequences in the sample. The chain is built from TRBV9 and TRBJ2-7; TRBD1 agrees at 11 bases. Germline V lookup: CDR1 SGDLS, CDR2 YYNGEE. The V segment lost 3 bases and the J segment 6 bases; nucleotides outside the gene matches: 5. This CDR3 is 14 amino acids long. The CDR3, as DNA: TGTGCCAGCAGCGCCGGACAGGGGGCAGGCGAGCAGTACTTC. It is translated as CASSAGQGAGEQYF.

This chain links TRBV10-3 with TRBJ2-3; D unclear. Trimming took off 6 bases at V and 1 base at J, with 14 bases between the two ends. The CDR3 contains 15 residues. The germline V gene has CDR1 ENHRY and CDR2 SYGVKD. This chain's CDR3 is CAIRNSYSGTDTQYF. The CDR3 DNA reads as TGTGCCATCAGGAATAGTTATTCGGGCACAGATACGCAGTATTTT.

Comments on this clone: The germline gene is not matched at one end of the junction; a read error may be the cause. This rearrangement joins TRBV29-1 to TRBJ2-1; tentatively, D is TRBD1 (6 bases). CDR1 and CDR2 (germline): SQVTM, ANQGSEA. The CDR3 loop spans 14 amino acids. The CDR3 sequence: CSVEHWSNGTFKIF. The CDR3 DNA reads TGCAGCGTTGAACATTGGTCTAACGGGACATTCAAGATCTTC.

V and J are TRBV6-5 and TRBJ1-2; weak D call: TRBD1 (6 bases). Deletions cut 0 bases from V and 1 base from J, with 9 bases between. This CDR3 comprises 15 residues. CDR1 MNHEY and CDR2 SVGAGI come from the germline V gene. This CDR3 is CASSYSDSINYGYTF. The CDR3 nucleotides read TGTGCCAGCAGTTACTCGGACAGCATTAACTATGGCTACACCTTC.

The chain recombines TRBV5-1 with TRBJ1-2; D possibly corresponds to TRBD1 (6 bases). Deletions cut 4 bases from V and 6 bases from J, with 16 bases between. This CDR3 is built from 14 residues. Germline-derived CDR1 and CDR2 are SGHRS and YFSETQ. CDR3 nucleotides: TGCGCCAGCAGCCCCGGTTGGGGGCCGGATGGCTACACCTTC. Its translation is CASSPGWGPDGYTF.

The V call is TRBV10-1, the J call TRBJ2-7; 9 bases are shared with TRBD2. V trimming: 7 bases; J trimming: 5 bases; junction bases outside the gene matches: 9. Germline loops: CDR1 WNHNN, CDR2 SYGVQD (reference sequence). The CDR3 is 14 amino acids. The CDR3 DNA reads as TGCGCCAGCACTCCTCAAGCGGGAGGAGACGAGCAGTACTTC. It specifies CASTPQAGGDEQYF.

The chain is built from TRBV7-2 and TRBJ1-4; D possibly corresponds to TRBD1 (6 bases). The CDR3 runs 15 residues. With 5 bases removed from V and 8 bases from J, the gap between germline ends came to 18 bases. Germline V CDR1 and CDR2: SGHTA, FQGNSA. CDR3 amino acids: CASSLLGQRREKLFF. CDR3 sequence (DNA): TGTGCCAGCAGCCTATTAGGACAGCGCCGGGAAAAACTGTTTTTT.

The chain has TRBV2 and TRBJ2-1, with 7 bases that match TRBD2. Looked up from germline, CDR1 is SNHLY and CDR2 is FYNNEI. V shed 7 bases and J 1 base; nucleotides not matched to a gene: 10. The CDR3 sequence is 16 residues long. The CDR3 DNA follows: TGTGCCAGCACCATACGCCGGGGGGTTTCCTACAATGAGCAGTTCTTC. Its translation is CASTIRRGVSYNEQFF.

V usage is TRBV28 and J usage is TRBJ1-5, with D perhaps matching TRBD1 (6 bases). Trimming stripped 6 bases from V and 7 bases from J, with 16 bases between. Germline loops: CDR1 MDHEN, CDR2 SYDVKM. The CDR3 sequence is 14 residues long. CDR3 region: CASSRNREGQPQHF. DNA of the CDR3: TGTGCCAGCAGCCGTAACAGGGAGGGCCAGCCCCAGCATTTT.

The chain is built from TRBV6-5 and TRBJ1-1; perhaps TRBD1 as D (5 bases). Per the germline V gene, CDR1 is MNHEY and CDR2 is SVGAGI. V was clipped by 8 bases and J by 4 bases, with 14 bases between them. There are 13 residues in the CDR3. Written as DNA, the CDR3 is TGTGCCAGCTCGCCGGGGGGTGGCACTGAAGCTTTCTTT. Translated: CASSPGGGTEAFF.

The CDR3 bases are TGTGCCAGCAGTTCTGGACAGGGGGGGAATAATTCACCCCTCCACTTT. Amino acids: CASSSGQGGNNSPLHF. V usage is TRBV6-6 and J usage is TRBJ1-6; 10 bases match TRBD1. The CDR3 has 16 residues. J was trimmed by 5 bases and V by 4 bases; bases with no gene match: 5. Germline CDR1 reads MNHNY; CDR2 reads SVGAGI (reference sequence).

The rearrangement uses TRBV19 and TRBJ2-4; 12 bases are shared with TRBD1. V shed 3 bases, J shed 3 bases, and the junction held 6 bases outside the gene matches. The CDR3 length is 17 residues. Germline CDR1 is LNHDA and CDR2 is SQIVND (reference sequence). CDR3 DNA: TGTGCCAGTAGTATCGGGACAGGGGGCGCCGGCAAAAACATTCAGTACTTC. It translates to CASSIGTGGAGKNIQYF.

For this clone: The same CDR3 can be traced to other DNA sequences in this sample. The CDR3 region is CASSPGQGPYEQYF. The CDR3 nucleotides are TGTGCCAGCTCACCCGGACAGGGACCCTACGAGCAGTACTTC. This rearrangement joins TRBV18 to TRBJ2-7; 8 positions match TRBD1. The CDR3 is 14 residues long. CDR1 and CDR2 (germline): KGHSH, LQKENI. J gave up 2 bases and V 3 bases, and 3 bases lay outside the gene matches.

V is TRBV19 and J is TRBJ1-6; D is perhaps TRBD1 (6 bases). V gave up 4 bases and J gave up 13 bases, with 17 bases separating them. The CDR3 length is 14 residues. Germline V gene data show CDR1 as LNHDA and CDR2 as SQIVND (reference sequence). In DNA form, the CDR3 reads TGTGCCAGTAGTACCAACTCCCAGGGGACCCCCCTCCACTTT. Amino acid sequence: CASSTNSQGTPLHF.

Of note for this clone: Different DNA sequences within this sample yield the same CDR3. This sequence joins TRBV20-1 and TRBJ1-5; TRBD1 is a possible D gene (6 bases). CDR1 DFQATT and CDR2 SNEGSKA come from the germline V gene (reference sequence). Between the trimmed V and J ends, which lost 3 bases and 4 bases, there was a span of 10 bases. The CDR3 length is 13 residues. This CDR3 reads CSASLGTNQPQHF. As DNA, the CDR3 is TGCAGTGCTAGTCTGGGGACAAATCAGCCCCAGCATTTT.